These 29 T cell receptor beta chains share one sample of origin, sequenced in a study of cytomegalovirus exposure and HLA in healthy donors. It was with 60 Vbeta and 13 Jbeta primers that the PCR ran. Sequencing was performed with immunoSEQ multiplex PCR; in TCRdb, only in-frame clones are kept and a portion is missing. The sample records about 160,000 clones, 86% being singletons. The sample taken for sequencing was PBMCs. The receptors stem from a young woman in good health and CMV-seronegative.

The CDR3 protein is CASSVPGDRGNTIYF. The CDR3 region has the DNA TGTGCCAGCAGCGTCCCGGGGGACAGGGGAAACACCATATATTTT. This rearrangement joins TRBV27 to TRBJ1-3; 8 bases map to TRBD1. The J segment lost 4 bases and the V segment lost 6 bases, leaving 8 bases of the junction unmatched. Germline V CDR1 and CDR2: MNHEY, SMNVEV (reference sequence). The length of the CDR3 is 15 residues.

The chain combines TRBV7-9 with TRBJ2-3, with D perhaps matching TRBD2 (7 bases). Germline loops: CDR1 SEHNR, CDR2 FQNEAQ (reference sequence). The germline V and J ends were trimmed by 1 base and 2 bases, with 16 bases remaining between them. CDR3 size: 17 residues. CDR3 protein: CASSLVGGGLDTDTQYF. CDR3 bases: TGTGCCAGCAGCTTAGTAGGGGGAGGGCTAGACACAGATACGCAGTATTTT.

The CDR3 DNA sequence: TGTGCCAGCAGTCCGAGCGTGTCACCCCTCCACTTT. It specifies CASSPSVSPLHF. The chain recombines TRBV7-9 with TRBJ1-6; D unresolved. The CDR3 runs to 12 residues. The V end was cut by 6 bases, the J end by 10 bases, with 10 bases between. Germline V lookup: CDR1 SEHNR, CDR2 FQNEAQ (reference sequence). The whole variable domain, remainder taken from reference TRBV7-9 and TRBJ1-6, is DTGVSQNPRHKITKRGQNVTFRCDPISEHNRLYWYRQTLGQGPEFLTYFQNEAQLEKSRLLSDRFSAERPKGSFSTLEIQRTEQGDSAMYLCASSPSVSPLHFGNGTRLTVT.

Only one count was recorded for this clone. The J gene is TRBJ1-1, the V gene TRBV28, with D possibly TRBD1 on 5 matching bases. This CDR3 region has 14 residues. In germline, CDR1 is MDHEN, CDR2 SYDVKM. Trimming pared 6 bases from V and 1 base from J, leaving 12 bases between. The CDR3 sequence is CASSPQGRNTEAFF. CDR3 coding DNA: TGTGCCAGCAGCCCCCAGGGCAGGAACACTGAAGCTTTCTTT.

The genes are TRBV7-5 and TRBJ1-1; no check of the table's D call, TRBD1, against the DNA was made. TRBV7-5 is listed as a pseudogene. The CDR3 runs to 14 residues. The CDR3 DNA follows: TGTGCCAGAAGCTCCAGGGACAGCGGCACTGAAGCTTTCTTT. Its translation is CARSSRDSGTEAFF.

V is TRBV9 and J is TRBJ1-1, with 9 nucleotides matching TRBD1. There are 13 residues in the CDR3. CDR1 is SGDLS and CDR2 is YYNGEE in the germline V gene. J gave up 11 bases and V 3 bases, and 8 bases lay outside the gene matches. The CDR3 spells CASSGLTGGTAFF. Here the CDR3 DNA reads TGTGCCAGCAGCGGACTTACAGGGGGCACGGCTTTCTTT.

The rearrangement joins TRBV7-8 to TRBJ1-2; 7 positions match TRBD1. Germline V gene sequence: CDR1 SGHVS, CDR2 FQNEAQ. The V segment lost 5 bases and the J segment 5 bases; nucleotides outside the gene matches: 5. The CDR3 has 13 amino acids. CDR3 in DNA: TGTGCCAGCAGCGTGGCAGGGGGATATGGCTACACCTTC. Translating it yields CASSVAGGYGYTF.

CDR3 in amino acids: CASSPQRDAGELFF. The DNA for the CDR3 is TGCGCCAGCAGCCCCCAGAGGGATGCCGGGGAGCTGTTTTTT. The chain uses TRBV5-1 and TRBJ2-2; D is possibly TRBD2 (5 bases). Trimming took 4 bases from V and 6 from J, leaving 13 bases between them. Per germline, CDR1 SGHRS and CDR2 YFSETQ. The CDR3 covers 14 residues.

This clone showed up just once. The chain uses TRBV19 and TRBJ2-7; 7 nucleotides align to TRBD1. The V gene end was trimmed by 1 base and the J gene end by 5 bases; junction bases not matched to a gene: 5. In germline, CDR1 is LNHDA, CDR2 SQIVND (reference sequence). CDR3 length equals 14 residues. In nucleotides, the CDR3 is TGTGCCAGTAGTATAGGACAGGGAAGGAACGAGCAGTACTTC. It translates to CASSIGQGRNEQYF.

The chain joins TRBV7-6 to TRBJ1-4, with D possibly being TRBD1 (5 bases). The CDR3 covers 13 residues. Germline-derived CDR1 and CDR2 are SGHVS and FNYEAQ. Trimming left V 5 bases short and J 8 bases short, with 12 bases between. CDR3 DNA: TGTGCCAGCAGCCGGGACTCACCGGAAAAACTGTTTTTT. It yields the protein CASSRDSPEKLFF.

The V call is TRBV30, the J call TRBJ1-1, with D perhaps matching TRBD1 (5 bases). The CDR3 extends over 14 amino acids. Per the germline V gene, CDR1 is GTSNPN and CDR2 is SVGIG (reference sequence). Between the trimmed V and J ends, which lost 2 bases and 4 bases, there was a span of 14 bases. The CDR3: CAWSPGRGSTEAFF. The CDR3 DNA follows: TGTGCCTGGAGTCCTGGGAGGGGAAGCACTGAAGCTTTCTTT.

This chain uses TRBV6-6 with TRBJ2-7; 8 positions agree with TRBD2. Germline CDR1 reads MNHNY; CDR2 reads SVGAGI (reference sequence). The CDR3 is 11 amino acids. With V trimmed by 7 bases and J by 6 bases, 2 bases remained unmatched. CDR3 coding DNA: TGTGCCAGCACGGGGGGGACCGAGCAGTACTTC. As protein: CASTGGTEQYF.

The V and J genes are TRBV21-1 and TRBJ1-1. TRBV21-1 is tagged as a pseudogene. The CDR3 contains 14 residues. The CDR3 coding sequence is TGTGCCAGGGATAAACGGGGAGAGAACACTGAAGCTTTCTTT. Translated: CARDKRGENTEAFF.

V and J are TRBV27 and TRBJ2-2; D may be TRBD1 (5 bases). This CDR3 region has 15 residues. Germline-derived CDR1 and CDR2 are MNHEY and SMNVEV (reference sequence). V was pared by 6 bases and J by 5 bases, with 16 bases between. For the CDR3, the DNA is TGTGCCAGCAGGAGAAGATGGGGCAGGACCGGGGAGCTGTTTTTT. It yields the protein CASRRRWGRTGELFF.

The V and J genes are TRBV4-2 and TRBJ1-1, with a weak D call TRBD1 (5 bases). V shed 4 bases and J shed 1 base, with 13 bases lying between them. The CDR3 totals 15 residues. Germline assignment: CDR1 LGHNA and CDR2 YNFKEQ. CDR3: CASSPIWGRNTEAFF. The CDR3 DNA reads TGTGCCAGCAGCCCAATATGGGGCCGGAACACTGAAGCTTTCTTT.

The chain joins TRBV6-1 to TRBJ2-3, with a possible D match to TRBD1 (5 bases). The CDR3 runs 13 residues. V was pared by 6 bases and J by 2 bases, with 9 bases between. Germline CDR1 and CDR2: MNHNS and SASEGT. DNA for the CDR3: TGTGCCAGCAGACAGGCTATCACAGATACGCAGTATTTT. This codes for CASRQAITDTQYF.

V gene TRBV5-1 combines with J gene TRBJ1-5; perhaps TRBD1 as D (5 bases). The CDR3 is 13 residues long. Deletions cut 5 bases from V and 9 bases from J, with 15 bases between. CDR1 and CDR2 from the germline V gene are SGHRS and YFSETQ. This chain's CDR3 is CASSLDFGGPQHF. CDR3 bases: TGCGCCAGCAGTCTCGATTTCGGGGGGCCCCAGCATTTT.

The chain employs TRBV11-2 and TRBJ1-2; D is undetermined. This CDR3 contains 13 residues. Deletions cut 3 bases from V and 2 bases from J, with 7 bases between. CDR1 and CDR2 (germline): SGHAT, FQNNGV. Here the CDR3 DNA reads TGTGCCAGCAGCTTTGAAGCCAACTATGGCTACACCTTC. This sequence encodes CASSFEANYGYTF.

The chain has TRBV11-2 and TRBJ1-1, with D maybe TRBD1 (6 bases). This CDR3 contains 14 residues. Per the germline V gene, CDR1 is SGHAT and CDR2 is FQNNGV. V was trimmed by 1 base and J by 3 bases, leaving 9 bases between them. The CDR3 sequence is CASSLGQGHTEAFF. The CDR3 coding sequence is TGTGCCAGCAGCTTAGGTCAGGGGCACACTGAAGCTTTCTTT.

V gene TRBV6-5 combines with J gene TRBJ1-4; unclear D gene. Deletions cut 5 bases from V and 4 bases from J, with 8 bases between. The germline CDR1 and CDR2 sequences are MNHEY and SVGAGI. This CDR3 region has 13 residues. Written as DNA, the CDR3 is TGTGCCAGCAGTGGCGGGGATAATGAAAAACTGTTTTTT. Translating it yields CASSGGDNEKLFF.

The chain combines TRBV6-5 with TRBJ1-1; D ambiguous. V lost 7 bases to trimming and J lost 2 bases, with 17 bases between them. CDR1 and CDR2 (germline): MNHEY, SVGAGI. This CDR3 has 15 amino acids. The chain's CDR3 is CASTHGSGVNTEAFF. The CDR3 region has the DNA TGTGCCAGCACCCACGGGTCCGGGGTTAACACTGAAGCTTTCTTT.

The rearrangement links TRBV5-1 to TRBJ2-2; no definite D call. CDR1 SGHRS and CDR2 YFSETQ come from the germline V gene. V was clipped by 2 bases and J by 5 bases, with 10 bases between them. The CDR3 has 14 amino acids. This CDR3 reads CASSFLFGTGELFF. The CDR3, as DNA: TGCGCCAGCAGCTTTCTTTTCGGGACCGGGGAGCTGTTTTTT.

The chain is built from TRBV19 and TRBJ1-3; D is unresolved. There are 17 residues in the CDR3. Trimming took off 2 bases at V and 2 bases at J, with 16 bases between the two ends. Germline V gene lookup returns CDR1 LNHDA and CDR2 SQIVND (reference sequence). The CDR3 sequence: CASSILPGHATGNTIYF. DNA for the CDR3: TGTGCCAGTAGTATACTCCCCGGTCACGCGACTGGAAACACCATATATTTT.

The CDR3 nucleotides are TGTGCCAGCACCTCGAGGGGCGGGGTCCAGCGGGTAGATACGCAGTATTTT. This translates into CASTSRGGVQRVDTQYF. The rearrangement joins TRBV13 to TRBJ2-3; D might be TRBD2 (6 bases). CDR3 length: 17 amino acids. The germline V and J ends were trimmed by 7 bases and 5 bases, with 25 bases remaining between them. In germline, CDR1 is PRHDT, CDR2 FYEKMQ (reference sequence).

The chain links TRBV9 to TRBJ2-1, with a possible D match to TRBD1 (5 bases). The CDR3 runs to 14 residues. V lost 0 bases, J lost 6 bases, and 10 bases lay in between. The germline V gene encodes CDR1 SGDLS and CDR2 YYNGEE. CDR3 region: CASSVEGRANEQFF. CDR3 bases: TGTGCCAGCAGCGTAGAGGGCAGGGCCAATGAGCAGTTCTTC.

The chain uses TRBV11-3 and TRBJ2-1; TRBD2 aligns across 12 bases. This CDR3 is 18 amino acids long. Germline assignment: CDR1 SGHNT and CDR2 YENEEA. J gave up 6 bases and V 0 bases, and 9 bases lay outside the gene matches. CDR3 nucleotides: TGTGCCAGCAGCTTAGAAGGGTCTAGCGGGAGGGTGGGCAATGAGCAGTTCTTC. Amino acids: CASSLEGSSGRVGNEQFF.

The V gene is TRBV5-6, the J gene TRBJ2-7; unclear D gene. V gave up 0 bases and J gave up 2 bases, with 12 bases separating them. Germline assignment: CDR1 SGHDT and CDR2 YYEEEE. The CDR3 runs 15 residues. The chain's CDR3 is CASSLAASVAYEQYF. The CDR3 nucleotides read TGTGCCAGCAGCTTGGCCGCTAGTGTGGCCTACGAGCAGTACTTC.

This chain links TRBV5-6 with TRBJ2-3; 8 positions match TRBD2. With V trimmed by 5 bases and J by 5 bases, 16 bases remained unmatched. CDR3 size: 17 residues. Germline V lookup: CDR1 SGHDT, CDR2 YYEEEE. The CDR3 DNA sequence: TGTGCCAGCAGTTCGGACAAAGTTAGCGGGGTTGGAGATACGCAGTATTTT. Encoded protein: CASSSDKVSGVGDTQYF.

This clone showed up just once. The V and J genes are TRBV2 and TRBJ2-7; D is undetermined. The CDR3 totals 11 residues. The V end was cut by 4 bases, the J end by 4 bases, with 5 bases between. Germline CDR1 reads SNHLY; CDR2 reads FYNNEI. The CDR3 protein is CASSGGYEQYF. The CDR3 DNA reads TGTGCCAGCAGTGGCGGTTACGAGCAGTACTTC.